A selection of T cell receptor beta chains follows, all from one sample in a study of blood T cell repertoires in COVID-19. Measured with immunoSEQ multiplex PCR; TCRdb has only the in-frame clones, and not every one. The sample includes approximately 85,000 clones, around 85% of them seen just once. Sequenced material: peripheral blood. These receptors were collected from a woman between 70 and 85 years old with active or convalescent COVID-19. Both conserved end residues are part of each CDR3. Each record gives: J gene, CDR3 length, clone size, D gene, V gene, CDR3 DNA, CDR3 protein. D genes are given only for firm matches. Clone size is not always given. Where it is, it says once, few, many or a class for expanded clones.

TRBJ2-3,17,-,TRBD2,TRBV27,TGTGCCAGCAGTCCAGGGACTAGCGGGGGGGCGATAGATACGCAGTATTTT,CASSPGTSGGAIDTQYF
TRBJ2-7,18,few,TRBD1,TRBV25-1,TGTGCCAGCAGTGAACCCCCAGTACCCGGACAGGGTTGGGTCGAGCAGTACTTC,CASSEPPVPGQGWVEQYF
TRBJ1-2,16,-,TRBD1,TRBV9,TGTGCCAGCAGCGTAGAGGCAGGGGGCTTCTACTATGGCTACACCTTC,CASSVEAGGFYYGYTF
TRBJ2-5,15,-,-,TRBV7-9,TGTGCCAGCAGCTTAGAGGCGGGGTACCAAGAGACCCAGTACTTC,CASSLEAGYQETQYF
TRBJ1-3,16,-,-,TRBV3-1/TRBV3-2,TGTGCCAGCAGCCAAGGCGGGTTTTTGTCTGGAAACACCATATATTTT,CASSQGGFLSGNTIYF
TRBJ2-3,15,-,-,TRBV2,TGTGCCAGCGAGACTCCCGGGACACTCCGGGATACGCAGTATTTT,CASETPGTLRDTQYF
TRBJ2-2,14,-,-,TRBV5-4,TGTGCCAGCAGCCCCCGCTACCGTACCGGGGAGCTGTTTTTT,CASSPRYRTGELFF
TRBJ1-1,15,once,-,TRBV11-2,TGTGCCAGCAGCTTTCGGGTCTTAACGGGCACTGAAGCTTTCTTT,CASSFRVLTGTEAFF
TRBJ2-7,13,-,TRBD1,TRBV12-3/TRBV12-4,TGTGCCAGCAGTAACGACAGGGCTCCTTGGCAGTACTTC,CASSNDRAPWQYF
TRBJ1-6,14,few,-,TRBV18,TGTGCCAGCTCACCTACCCACAATAATTCACCCCTCCACTTT,CASSPTHNNSPLHF
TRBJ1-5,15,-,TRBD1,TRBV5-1,TGCGCCAGCAGCTTGACAGGGGGCCTCGGAGAGCCCCAGCATTTT,CASSLTGGLGEPQHF
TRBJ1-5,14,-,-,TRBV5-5,TGTGCCAGCAGCTTGGCAGAAGGCAATCAGCCCCAGCATTTT,CASSLAEGNQPQHF